One and the same sample provided the 15 T cell receptor beta chains below, sequenced in a study of blood T cell repertoires in COVID-19. Measured with immunoSEQ multiplex PCR; TCRdb has only the in-frame clones, and not every one. This sample has some 150,000 clones, with around 79% found just once. Material for sequencing was PBMCs or T cells enriched from blood (not recorded which). Receptor source: a woman aged 50 to 60 who had recovered from COVID-19.

The rearrangement links TRBV7-8 to TRBJ2-1, with 8 bases that match TRBD2. Looked up from germline, CDR1 is SGHVS and CDR2 is FQNEAQ. V shed 0 bases, J shed 6 bases, and the junction held 10 bases outside the gene matches. CDR3 size: 17 residues. CDR3 sequence: CASSLARAGGILNEQFF. In DNA, the CDR3 is TGTGCCAGCAGCTTAGCTAGGGCGGGGGGTATACTCAATGAGCAGTTCTTC.

The CDR3 is CASSLFGPGAQGNTIYF. CDR3 DNA sequence: TGTGCCAGCAGCTTGTTTGGGCCAGGGGCGCAAGGAAACACCATATATTTT. The genes are TRBV7-2 and TRBJ1-3, with D perhaps TRBD1 (6 bases). V lost 3 bases and J lost 4, with 19 bases in between. The CDR3 length is 17 residues. The V gene's germline CDR1 is SGHTA and CDR2 FQGNSA.

The chain combines TRBV4-1 with TRBJ2-5, with D possibly matching TRBD2 (6 bases). Trimming pared 1 base from V and 2 bases from J, leaving 14 bases between. This CDR3 contains 16 residues. The germline gives CDR1 MGHRA, CDR2 YSYEKL. The chain's CDR3 is CASSQAWGGGQETQYF. DNA for the CDR3: TGCGCCAGCAGCCAAGCCTGGGGAGGAGGGCAAGAGACCCAGTACTTC.

The sample holds one count of this clone. The chain is built from TRBV2 and TRBJ1-1, with unresolved D. V gave up 7 bases and J gave up 4 bases, with 16 bases separating them. The CDR3 loop spans 14 amino acids. CDR1 is SNHLY and CDR2 is FYNNEI in the germline V gene. In DNA form, the CDR3 reads TGTGCCAGCACCAACCTTGAGGGATCCACTGAAGCTTTCTTT. It codes for CASTNLEGSTEAFF.

V gene TRBV7-3 combines with J gene TRBJ2-1, with 13 bases lining up with TRBD2. Germline values: CDR1 SGHTA, CDR2 FQGTGA. The CDR3 consists of 16 residues. The junction had 1 base not matched to a gene; V was cut back by 1 base and J by 4 bases. For the CDR3, the DNA is TGTGCCAGCAGCTTAATACTAGCGGGAGGGTACAATGAGCAGTTCTTC. Residues: CASSLILAGGYNEQFF.

The gene calls are TRBV9 and TRBJ2-1; D is unresolved. Germline CDR1 and CDR2: SGDLS and YYNGEE. The CDR3 length is 14 residues. V was clipped by 3 bases and J by 0 bases, with 7 bases between them. In nucleotides, the CDR3 is TGTGCCAGCAGCGGCGGAAGCTCCTACAATGAGCAGTTCTTC. This codes for CASSGGSSYNEQFF.

The chain links TRBV2 to TRBJ1-4; 8 nucleotides line up with TRBD1. Germline V lookup: CDR1 SNHLY, CDR2 FYNNEI. CDR3 size: 14 residues. V was pared by 6 bases and J by 6 bases, with 6 bases of the junction left unmatched. CDR3 DNA: TGTGCCAGCAGGCCTTTGACAGGGGATGAAAAACTGTTTTTT. This codes for CASRPLTGDEKLFF.

This clone has only a few counts. The J gene is TRBJ1-6, the V gene TRBV5-4; TRBD1 matches 8 bases. There are 15 residues in the CDR3. The V and J ends lost 4 bases and 7 bases, in that order; junction bases with no gene match: 7. CDR1 and CDR2 from the germline V gene are SGHNT and YYREEE (reference sequence). The CDR3 loop is CASSLGQGRNSPLHF. The CDR3 DNA reads as TGTGCCAGCAGCCTAGGACAGGGAAGAAATTCACCCCTCCACTTT.

This sequence joins TRBV7-6 and TRBJ1-1; D is perhaps TRBD1 (5 bases). Trimming removed 5 bases from V and 5 bases from J, with 12 bases in between. Per germline, CDR1 SGHVS and CDR2 FNYEAQ. This CDR3 has 13 amino acids. The CDR3 DNA sequence: TGTGCCAGCAGCCTTAAGGGGCAGACTGAAGCTTTCTTT. Its translation is CASSLKGQTEAFF.

This clone was detected once. The CDR3 sequence is CASKHDYGYTF. The CDR3 coding sequence is TGCGCCAGCAAACACGACTATGGCTACACCTTC. The chain joins TRBV10-2 to TRBJ1-2; D remains unclear. The CDR3 covers 11 residues. Germline CDR1 and CDR2: WSHSY and SAAADI. V was pared by 7 bases and J by 3 bases, with 6 bases between.

The chain has TRBV7-8 and TRBJ1-4; D is perhaps TRBD1 (5 bases). CDR3 length equals 16 residues. The germline V gene encodes CDR1 SGHVS and CDR2 FQNEAQ. Trimming removed 1 base from V and 8 bases from J, with 17 bases in between. The CDR3 bases are TGTGCCAGCAGCTTAGGGTCGGAGGGACCTGTCGAAAAACTGTTTTTT. Its translation is CASSLGSEGPVEKLFF.

CDR3 sequence: CASSAGDSNYGYTF. As DNA, the CDR3 is TGTGCCAGTAGTGCCGGGGACAGTAACTATGGCTACACCTTC. The rearrangement links TRBV19 to TRBJ1-2; 7 bases map to TRBD1. V gave up 5 bases and J gave up 1 base; unmatched junction bases: 4. Germline V gene data show CDR1 as LNHDA and CDR2 as SQIVND (reference sequence). CDR3 length: 14 amino acids.

This chain links TRBV2 with TRBJ2-3; the D gene is possibly TRBD2 (5 bases). The CDR3 is made up of 15 amino acids. Trimming removed 6 bases at V and 0 bases at J, with 13 bases between. Germline CDR1 SNHLY, CDR2 FYNNEI. The CDR3 region is CASSDAGRSTDTQYF. DNA of the CDR3: TGTGCCAGCAGCGACGCGGGCCGTAGCACAGATACGCAGTATTTT.

This sequence joins TRBV29-1 and TRBJ1-5, with TRBD1 matching over 8 bases. CDR1 is SQVTM, CDR2 ANQGSEA, per germline. This CDR3 has 15 amino acids. V was clipped by 6 bases and J by 2 bases; unmatched bases: 9. CDR3 region: CSVRISGGGNQPQHF. In nucleotides, the CDR3 is TGCAGCGTCCGGATCTCAGGGGGCGGCAATCAGCCCCAGCATTTT.

The genes are TRBV30 and TRBJ1-6, with no clear D. Trimming took off 4 bases at V and 7 bases at J, with 11 bases between the two ends. Germline V CDR1 and CDR2: GTSNPN, SVGIG (reference sequence). The CDR3 covers 13 residues. CDR3 sequence (DNA): TGTGCCTGGACGGAGAGTTCGAATTCACCCCTCCACTTT. Translation gives CAWTESSNSPLHF.